This T cell receptor (beta chain) comes out of a study of T cell responses to AZD1222 COVID-19 vaccine (dated by TCRdb to the early 2020s). Background for the entire study: Because spike-specific TCR depth and breadth did not differ between the two schedules, AZD1222 recipients who got a second dose at roughly 4 weeks were pooled with those who got a second dose at roughly 12 weeks. TCR sequencing covered 233 trial participants: 207 given two doses of AZD1222 and around 25 given two doses of MenACWY control vaccine. Trial participants were enrolled by age into 18-55, 56-69 and 70-plus year subgroups, with around 150, 28 and 57 TCR-sequenced participants respectively.

Comments on this clone: The antigen it recognizes is unknown. No base quality information exists; no much larger clone differs at one position. The same CDR3 arises from other DNA sequences in this sample as well.

Inclusive of the bounding cysteine and phenylalanine, the CDR3 is 13 residues long. Only the CDR3 region is kept as DNA, spanning 39 bases read in frame from base 1. The germline V gene sets CDR1 to SGHDT and CDR2 to YYEEEE. Trimming removed 1 base from V and 4 bases from J, leaving 6 bases between the germline ends. The time point label for this specimen denotes: baseline before first vaccination. Samples from vaccinated people were obtained from the UK trials COV001 and COV002, which included a single-blind randomized controlled phase 2/3 trial of AZD1222 (ChAdOx1 nCoV-19) in healthy adults. For TCRbeta chain sequencing, PBMC samples were collected from trial participants at day 0 and at day 28 after the second dose. Paper-wide results and their limitations: Participants were mostly white British and included more females than males, and it was suggested by the authors that clonal diversity may have been underestimated. In the small 56-69-year group, the increase in depth fell short of significance, most likely because of low power. After two AZD1222 doses, spike-specific TCR breadth and depth were significantly higher than at day 0 and than in MenACWY recipients. No day 14 peak-response samples were available, so repertoires were characterized only after the peak T cell response. Reportedly, almost half of the unique spike-specific TCRs recognized epitopes lying outside the regions that are mutated in the B.1.351 and B.1.1.7 variants. Conclusions about previously exposed vaccinees are limited because only a handful of AZD1222 recipients were SARS-CoV-2 seropositive at baseline. Vaccine-associated CD4 TCRs spanned the whole spike protein, with dominant responses in regions 160-218 and 743-854.

The CDR3 regions of human TCRbeta chains were analyzed by immunosequencing. Processing in the source paper ran as follows. Repertoire TCRs were matched against a reference library of SARS-CoV-2-specific TCRs generated with the MIRA antigen-specificity platform. Breadth was defined as the fraction of unique TCRs that were SARS-CoV-2-associated, and depth was defined as the fraction of total T cells that were SARS-CoV-2-associated. Using the MIRA data, each spike-specific TCR was mapped to the spike region that the TCR reacts to and placed in a CD4 or CD8 class. Log10-transformed breadth and depth values were compared by one-way ANOVA with Sidak's multiple comparisons tests. In its TCRdb copy, this immuneACCESS table keeps in-frame sequences only and misses some clones. Where compared with another copy, unresolved V genes explain less than half of these, and the others have no known cause. D and trimming come from the DNA, and the V and J calls and clone size come from that table. Within this sample are about 70,000 clones, with roughly 85% of them counted one time only. The ten biggest clones cover over 20% of the sample.

The chain is made from TRBV5-6 and TRBJ1-5, with no reliable assignment of the D segment. The clonotype was recovered from an adult in good health. Sequencing was performed on peripheral blood, taken on day 0 of AZD1222 vaccination. The nucleotides are TGTGCCAGCAGCTTGCTAGGTAATCAGCCCCAGCATTTT. Its amino acids are CASSLLGNQPQHF. When the CDR3 is completed using the reference TRBV5-6 and TRBJ1-5 genes on either side, the full variable domain is DAGVTQSPTHLIKTRGQQVTLRCSPKSGHDTVSWYQQALGQGPQFIFQYYEEEERQRGNFPDRFSGHQFPNYSSELNVNALLLGDSALYLCASSLLGNQPQHFGDGTRLSIL.